This T cell receptor beta chain is from a study of shared clonotypes between healthy human individuals. Whole-study findings and limits: Investigators collected only blood, and repertoires in tissues likely differ. Non-shared clonotypes had lower generation probabilities than those shared by all four donors.

This clone has only one observation. The antigen remains unidentified. How the authors handled the data: From ImmunoSEQ came sequences covering only the junction and carrying no quality scores, so filtering differed. Libraries were prepared by immunoSEQ multiplex PCR; TCRdb keeps only in-frame clonotypes and omits some of them. V and J calls and clone size are copied from that table; D and trimming were computed from the DNA. The sample lists a few million clones; 80% to 95% were seen once. Participating donors were healthy, HIV-negative adults free of recent acute infections or vaccinations. Germline CDR1 SEHNR, CDR2 FQNEAQ (reference sequence). V lost 1 base and J 3 bases, leaving 10 bases between the germline ends. This CDR3 is built from 15 residues.

The receptor was isolated from a man aged 18 to 30 in good health. Some clones in this sample may be carry-over from other donors' samples. Sequencing was carried out using naive CD4+ T cells from PBMCs. Subset of the sample: CD45RA+ positively selected. V is TRBV7-9 and J is TRBJ2-1, with TRBD2 as a possible D gene (5 bases). The CDR3 region has the DNA TGTGCCAGCAGCTTAGAGGGAGAGGGCTACAATGAGCAGTTCTTC. Translated: CASSLEGEGYNEQFF.